The 21 T cell receptor beta chains in this list originate from one sample, sequenced in a study of tumor-infiltrating lymphocytes in primary liver carcinoma. Starting from approximately 0.45 ug of total RNA, TCR beta cDNA was produced with a primer in the constant region. Three-round nested multiplex PCR performed with slightly modified ARM-PCR produced the TCR beta libraries. The first two PCR rounds used TRBV1-TRBV30 primers with a Cbeta primer, 10 cycles each. MiXCR was run by TCRdb on the multiplex PCR reads, yielding one entry per CDR3 protein. The data hold about 330,000 distinct CDR3 sequences, with 65% observed a single time. The researchers obtained blood RNA from unsorted whole blood and also extracted germline DNA. Sample: peripheral blood. These TCRs come from a man aged 35 to 55 with primary liver carcinoma and hepatitis B virus infection.

A remark on this clonotype: A much more abundant neighbour one base away suggests this may be a read error. The chain uses TRBV5-5 and TRBJ2-1, with TRBD2 matching over 10 bases. V lost 1 base to trimming and J lost 5 bases; unmatched junction nucleotides: 3. Germline lookup yields CDR1 SGHKS and CDR2 YYEKEE (reference sequence). The CDR3 has 15 residues. This CDR3 is CASSLSGGGNNEQFF. CDR3 DNA sequence: TGTGCCAGCAGCTTGAGCGGGGGGGGGAACAATGAGCAGTTCTTC.

In this sample, this clonotype turned up many times. The CDR3 DNA follows: TGTGCCAGCAGTGCTGTCCCCGGGACAGGGAACACTGAAGCTTTCTTT. Translated, it gives CASSAVPGTGNTEAFF. V gene TRBV6-1 combines with J gene TRBJ1-1; TRBD1 matches at 8 bases. CDR1 and CDR2 from the germline V gene are MNHNS and SASEGT. V was pared by 4 bases and J by 1 base, with 8 bases of the junction left unmatched. The CDR3 has 16 amino acids.

The table lists this clonotype with a count of one. Because it lacks the conserved phenylalanine or tryptophan at the end, this CDR3 is likely a read error. The chain uses TRBV11-2 and TRBJ1-4; D unclear. Germline CDR1 SGHAT, CDR2 FQNNGV. This CDR3 spans 15 amino acids. The CDR3 reads CASSFPSATNEELFL. The CDR3 nucleotides read TGTGCCAGCAGCTTTCCGTCAGCAACTAATGAAGAACTGTTTCTT.

In regard to this clonotype: At one boundary the junction diverges from the germline segment, which might be a read error. This chain links TRBV28 with TRBJ2-1; D remains ambiguous. The CDR3 runs to 12 residues. Germline V gene sequence: CDR1 MDHEN, CDR2 SYDVKM. The CDR3 loop reads CASSLYGCEHFF. In nucleotides, the CDR3 is TGTGCCAGCAGTTTATATGGCTGTGAGCATTTCTTC.

The V call is TRBV7-9, the J call TRBJ2-7; D unclear. From germline, CDR1 is SEHNR and CDR2 FQNEAQ (reference sequence). CDR3 length: 15 amino acids. Between the trimmed V and J ends, which lost 2 bases and 1 base, there was a span of 12 bases. In nucleotides, the CDR3 is TGTGCCAGCAGCTTAAGGTCATCGAGGTCCTACGAGCAGTACTTC. Protein sequence: CASSLRSSRSYEQYF.

This clonotype was counted once. This may come from a read error, since a much larger clone is one base off. This rearrangement joins TRBV29-1 to TRBJ2-7, with D possibly being TRBD1 (5 bases). Germline CDR1 is SQVTM and CDR2 is ANQGSEA. There are 12 residues in the CDR3. CDR3 amino acids: CSVAGFDSEQHF. In DNA form, the CDR3 reads TGCAGCGTTGCAGGGTTCGACTCCGAGCAGCACTTC.

This clonotype was counted a single time. Here the CDR3 omits its conserved ending phenylalanine or tryptophan, so a read error is the likely source. Because the CDR3's place on the DNA is in doubt, the DNA is left out and the CDR3 is given as listed by TCRdb. V gene TRBV10-3 combines with J gene TRBJ1-1; TRBD1, the table's D call, was not compared with the DNA. The CDR3 length equals 13 residues, ends included. Germline lookup yields CDR1 ENHRY and CDR2 SYGVKD. The CDR3 protein is CAITQGLNTEALI.

In the case of this clonotype: Since a much larger clone is just one base distant, this may be a read error. This chain uses TRBV4-1 with TRBJ2-1; TRBD2 matches 9 bases. The CDR3 contains 16 residues. Germline lookup yields CDR1 MGHRA and CDR2 YSYEKL. CDR3 region: CASRHLFSGSDNGQFF. As DNA, the CDR3 is TGCGCCAGCAGACACTTGTTTAGCGGGAGTGACAATGGGCAGTTCTTC.

Comment on this clonotype: This may come from a read error, since a much larger clone is one base off. This sequence joins TRBV13 and TRBJ2-1; tentative D call: TRBD2 (6 bases). The CDR3 contains 16 residues. Germline V gene sequence: CDR1 PRHDT, CDR2 FYEKMQ (reference sequence). V lost 4 bases to trimming and J lost 2 bases, with 15 bases between them. In nucleotides, the CDR3 is TGTGCCAGCAGCTCCGGACTATCGGGAACCTACAATGAGCAGTTCTTC. Translating gives CASSSGLSGTYNEQFF.

As regards this clonotype: No conserved phenylalanine or tryptophan is present at the end of the CDR3, so a read error is the likely explanation. This chain links TRBV11-2 with TRBJ1-1; unclear D gene. The CDR3 runs 16 residues. Germline CDR1 reads SGHAT; CDR2 reads FQNNGV. This CDR3 is CASSLVGLWVNTEAFS. CDR3 sequence (DNA): TGTGCCAGTAGCTTAGTTGGGCTCTGGGTGAACACTGAAGCTTTCTCT.

The chain links TRBV11-1 to TRBJ2-2; D unresolved. The CDR3 loop spans 15 amino acids. CDR1 is SGHAT, CDR2 FQDESV, per germline (reference sequence). The germline V and J ends were trimmed by 4 bases and 1 base, with 10 bases remaining between them. The CDR3 region is CASSSRTMNTGELFF. CDR3 nucleotides: TGTGCCAGCAGCTCACGCACCATGAACACCGGGGAGCTGTTTTTT.

Only a few counts were recorded for this clonotype. The V and J genes are TRBV6-1 and TRBJ2-5, with 12 bases aligning to TRBD2. The V gene end was trimmed by 3 bases and the J gene end by 5 bases; junction bases not matched to a gene: 7. This CDR3 is 16 amino acids long. Germline V lookup: CDR1 MNHNS, CDR2 SASEGT. The CDR3 spells CASSDQAGTSGETQYF. The DNA for the CDR3 is TGTGCCAGCAGTGACCAAGCCGGGACTAGCGGGGAGACCCAGTACTTC.

This clonotype showed up just once. The genes are TRBV11-2 and TRBJ2-7; perhaps TRBD2 as D (6 bases). V was trimmed by 3 bases and J by 4 bases, leaving 16 bases between them. There are 15 residues in the CDR3. Germline CDR1 SGHAT, CDR2 FQNNGV. This CDR3 reads CASSFGGFRKYEQYF. CDR3 DNA: TGTGCCAGCAGCTTTGGGGGGTTCAGGAAATACGAGCAGTACTTC.

Points on this clonotype: Given a much more abundant clone one base away, this may be a read error. The chain carries TRBV6-5 and TRBJ2-7; 8 nucleotides align to TRBD1. CDR3 length: 15 residues. CDR1 is MNHEY and CDR2 is SVGAGI in the germline V gene. The CDR3 DNA sequence: TGTGCCAGCAGTCGAGTTGACAGGGGACCTCTAGAGCACTACTTC. It specifies CASSRVDRGPLEHYF.

This clonotype was picked up one time. At one of its ends the junction is not consistent with the germline gene, which may arise from a read error. This chain links TRBV10-3 with TRBJ2-1, with D unclear. Germline-derived CDR1 and CDR2 are ENHRY and SYGVKD. The CDR3 length is 12 residues. CDR3 amino acids: CVISEAGQERFF. CDR3 nucleotide sequence: TGTGTCATCAGTGAAGCCGGGCAAGAGCGGTTCTTC.

This clonotype was counted ten times or more. This rearrangement joins TRBV6-2 or TRBV6-3 to TRBJ2-7, with D perhaps given as TRBD1 or TRBD2 (5 bases each). The CDR3 contains 12 residues. V lost 8 bases to trimming and J lost 5 bases, with 13 bases between them. Germline assignment: CDR1 MNHEY and CDR2 SVGEGT. DNA of the CDR3: TGTGCCAGCGCCCATGTGGGACACGAGCAGTACTTC. Translated: CASAHVGHEQYF.

The CDR3, as DNA: TGTGCCAGCAGTCCGCTCATGGGACTAGCGGGGCCGACGAACACCGGGGAGCTGTTTTTT. Residues: CASSPLMGLAGPTNTGELFF. This chain connects TRBV6-6 to TRBJ2-2, with 13 bases aligning to TRBD2. CDR1 is MNHNY and CDR2 is SVGAGI in the germline V gene (reference sequence). This CDR3 has 20 residues. Trimming removed 5 bases from V and 0 bases from J; junction bases left unmatched: 12.

A word on this clonotype: One base away lies a much larger clone, so this may be a sequencing read error. The CDR3 does not end in the conserved phenylalanine or tryptophan, so this is likely a read error. V and J are TRBV12-3 or TRBV12-4 and TRBJ2-1; tentative D call: TRBD2 (6 bases). The CDR3 has 13 amino acids. The germline V and J ends were trimmed by 4 bases and 7 bases, with 11 bases remaining between them. The DNA for the CDR3 is TGTGCCAGCAGTTCCACTAGCAGGAATGAGCAGTTCCTC. This translates into CASSSTSRNEQFL.

Details on this clonotype: It may be a read error: a sequence one base away is much more abundant. In this CDR3 the conserved last residue, phenylalanine or tryptophan, is missing, so a read error is likely. The rearrangement uses TRBV6-5 and TRBJ2-1, with 8 bases aligning to TRBD1. CDR3 length equals 15 residues. From germline, CDR1 is MNHEY and CDR2 SVGAGI. The V segment lost 5 bases and the J segment 5 bases; nucleotides outside the gene matches: 8. The CDR3 loop reads CASSKDRAFDNEQFC. CDR3 DNA: TGTGCCAGCAGTAAGGACAGGGCCTTCGACAATGAGCAGTTCTGC.

Regarding this clonotype: A junction end diverges from the germline sequence, so it may reflect a read error. This chain connects TRBV4-3 to TRBJ2-2; D may match TRBD1 or TRBD2 (5 bases each). CDR3 length equals 16 residues. Germline V CDR1 and CDR2: LGHNA, YSLEER. DNA of the CDR3: TGCACCAGCATCCAAGGGGCTAGCAGATTCACCGGGGAGCTGTTTTTT. Its translation is CTSIQGASRFTGELFF.

Details on this clonotype: Its ends do not fully match the called genes, so a read error is possible. The V and J genes are TRBV10-3 and TRBJ1-6; D gene uncertain. Looked up from germline, CDR1 is ENHRY and CDR2 is SYGVKD. The CDR3 covers 16 residues. CDR3 residues: CAISEEDLGPNSPLHF. The CDR3 coding sequence is TGTGCCATCAGTGAGGAGGATCTGGGCCCAAATTCGCCCCTCCACTTT.